This T cell receptor beta chain was retrieved from a study of monozygotic twins with inflammatory bowel disease. Regarding the study as a whole: Between concordant and discordant twins, repertoire similarity failed to differ, a result that limited power may explain. Findings did not support one strong IBD-associated signal or clonotype.

TCRdb re-called the 5' RACE reads; one entry per CDR3 protein, DNA not given. This sample's table has about 160,000 distinct CDR3 sequences. Regarding this clonotype: Its specificity is not known.

The CDR3 spans 17 residues. Per germline, CDR1 SGHRS and CDR2 YFSETQ. The chain employs TRBV5-1 and TRBJ2-5; as DNA is missing, the TRBD2 call by TCRdb cannot be tested. What was sequenced was blood. This receptor was obtained from a human donor with ulcerative colitis or Crohn's disease, or a healthy co-twin of an affected twin (not recorded which). CDR3 protein: CASSLRGLAGNQETQYF.